This T cell receptor (beta chain) was obtained from a study of blood T cell repertoires in COVID-19 (dated by TCRdb to 2019 to 2021). A note on the overall study: Samples from collaborators originated in the United States, Italy and Spain and spanned both the acute and convalescent phases of COVID-19. Nearly every sample came with metadata listing a de-identified subject ID, COVID-19 status, age in years and sex. The repertoires were made available in a free public database intended to serve as a resource for research on the immune response to SARS-CoV-2. HLA class I and class II types, where available, came from metadata supplied by the sample provider rather than from assay-based typing. The samples were drawn from two sources: the first 160 participants of the ongoing ImmuneRACE study, and approximately 1,300 subjects contributed by 6 global collaborators. The dataset comprised deeply sampled blood TCRbeta repertoires from subjects exposed to, actively infected with, or recovered from COVID-19. The material from the prospective study consisted of cDNA or gDNA derived from T cells, B-cell-depleted T cells, or PBMCs.

The immunoSEQ Assay, a bias-controlled multiplex PCR, was used to amplify TCRbeta CDR3 regions from genomic DNA. The authors' analysis ran thus. The number of nucleated cells in each sample was estimated from the amplification of reference gene primers within the assay. Sequence reads were collapsed and filtered to measure the absolute abundance of every unique TCRbeta CDR3 rearrangement. For each sample, productive Simpson clonality was calculated by taking the square root of Simpson's diversity index across productive rearrangements. TCRdb's version of the immuneACCESS table is confined to in-frame rearrangements and falls short of the full clone set. An unresolved V gene accounts for under half of the shortfall where checked; the remainder is of unknown origin. D and trimming were read from the DNA, whereas the V and J calls and clone size are those reported in that table. The sample contains roughly 200,000 clones, 87% of them found a single time. The top ten hold less than 15% of the sample.

Results the study describes overall, beyond this receptor: The amount of clinical and demographic metadata varied by source and participant and was provided uncurated.

Worth noting for this clone: The antigen it binds to is not known. Per-nucleotide qualities are absent, and no much larger clonotype sits a single base away.

A second Seattle source provided samples from volunteer blood donors who had recovered from COVID-19. Whole blood was collected in K2EDTA tubes by collaborating institutions according to the institutions' own protocols. Collaborator samples were shipped for TCRbeta analysis as frozen whole blood, isolated PBMCs, or DNA extracted from either sample type. CDR1 and CDR2, per the germline V gene (reference sequence), are MNHEY and SMNVEV. Including the terminal cysteine and phenylalanine, the CDR3 comprises 18 residues. Solely the CDR3 DNA is kept, with 54 bases framed from the first base. V and J are trimmed by 6 bases and 1 base, and the gene matches miss 9 bases of the junction.

The chain couples TRBV27 to TRBJ2-6; TRBD2 lines up with 10 middle nucleotides. This sequence was found in a woman under 30 who had recovered from COVID-19. Source material: peripheral blood. The DNA is TGTGCCAGCAGCCCTCTAGCGGGAGCCGGGTCTGGGGCCAACGTCCTGACTTTC. This gives the protein CASSPLAGAGSGANVLTF. Full variable domain (CDR3 extended with the reference TRBV27 and TRBJ2-6 proteins): EAQVTQNPRYLITVTGKKLTVTCSQNMNHEYMSWYRQDPGLGLRQIYYSMNVEVTDKGDVPEGYKVSRKEKRNFPLILESPSPNQTSLYFCASSPLAGAGSGANVLTFGAGSRLTVL.